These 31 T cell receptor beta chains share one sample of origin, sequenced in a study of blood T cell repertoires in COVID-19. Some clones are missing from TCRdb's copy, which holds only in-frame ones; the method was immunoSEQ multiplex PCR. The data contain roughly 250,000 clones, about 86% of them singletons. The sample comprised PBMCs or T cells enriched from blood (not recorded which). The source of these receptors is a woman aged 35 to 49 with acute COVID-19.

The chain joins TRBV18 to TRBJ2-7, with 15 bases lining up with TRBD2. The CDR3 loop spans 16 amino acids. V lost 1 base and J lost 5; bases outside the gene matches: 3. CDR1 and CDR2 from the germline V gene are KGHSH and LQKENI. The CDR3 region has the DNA TGTGCCAGCTCACCACTGGGACTAGCGGGAGGAGACGAGCAGTACTTC. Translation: CASSPLGLAGGDEQYF.

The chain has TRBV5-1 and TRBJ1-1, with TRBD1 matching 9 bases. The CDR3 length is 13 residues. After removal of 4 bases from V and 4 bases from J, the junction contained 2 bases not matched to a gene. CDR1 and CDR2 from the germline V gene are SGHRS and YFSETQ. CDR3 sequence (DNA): TGCGCCAGCAGCGAGGGACAGGGCACTGAAGCTTTCTTT. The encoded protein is CASSEGQGTEAFF.

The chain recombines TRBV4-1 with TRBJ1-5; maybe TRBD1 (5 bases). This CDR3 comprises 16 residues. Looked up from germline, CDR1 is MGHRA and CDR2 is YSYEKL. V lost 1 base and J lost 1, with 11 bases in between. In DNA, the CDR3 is TGCGCCAGCAGCCAAGGGGTGGGGGGGAGCAATCAGCCCCAGCATTTT. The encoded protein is CASSQGVGGSNQPQHF.

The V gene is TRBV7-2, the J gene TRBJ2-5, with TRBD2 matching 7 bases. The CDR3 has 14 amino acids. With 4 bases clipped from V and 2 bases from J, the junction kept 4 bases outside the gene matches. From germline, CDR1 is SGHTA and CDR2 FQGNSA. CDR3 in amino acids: CASSSGLVQETQYF. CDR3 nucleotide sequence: TGTGCCAGCAGCTCCGGACTAGTTCAAGAGACCCAGTACTTC.

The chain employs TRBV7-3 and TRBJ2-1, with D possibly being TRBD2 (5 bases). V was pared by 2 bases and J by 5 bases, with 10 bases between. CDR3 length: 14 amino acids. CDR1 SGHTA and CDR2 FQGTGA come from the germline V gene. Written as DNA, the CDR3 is TGTGCCAGCAGCTTAGTGAAGGGAGACAATGAGCAGTTCTTC. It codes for CASSLVKGDNEQFF.

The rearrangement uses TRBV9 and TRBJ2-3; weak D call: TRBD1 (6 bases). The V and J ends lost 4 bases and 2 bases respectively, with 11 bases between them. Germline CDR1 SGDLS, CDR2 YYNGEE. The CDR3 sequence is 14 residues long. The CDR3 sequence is CASSTDRNTDTQYF. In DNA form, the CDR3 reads TGTGCCAGCAGCACCGACAGGAACACAGATACGCAGTATTTT. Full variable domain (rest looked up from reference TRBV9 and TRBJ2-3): DSGVTQTPKHLITATGQRVTLRCSPRSGDLSVYWYQQSLDQGLQFLIQYYNGEERAKGNILERFSAQQFPDLHSELNLSSLELGDSALYFCASSTDRNTDTQYFGPGTRLTVL.

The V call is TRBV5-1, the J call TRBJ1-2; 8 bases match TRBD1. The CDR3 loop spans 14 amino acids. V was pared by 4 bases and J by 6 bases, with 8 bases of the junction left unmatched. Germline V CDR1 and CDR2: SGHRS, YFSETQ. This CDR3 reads CASSPDRARDGYTF. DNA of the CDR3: TGCGCCAGCAGCCCGGACAGGGCAAGGGATGGCTACACCTTC.

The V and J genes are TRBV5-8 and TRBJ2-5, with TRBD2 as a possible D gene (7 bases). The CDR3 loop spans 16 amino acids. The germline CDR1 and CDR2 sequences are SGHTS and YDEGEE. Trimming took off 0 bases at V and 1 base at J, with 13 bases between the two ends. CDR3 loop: CASSLGRGAAQETQYF. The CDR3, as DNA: TGTGCCAGCAGCTTGGGCCGGGGGGCAGCCCAAGAGACCCAGTACTTC.

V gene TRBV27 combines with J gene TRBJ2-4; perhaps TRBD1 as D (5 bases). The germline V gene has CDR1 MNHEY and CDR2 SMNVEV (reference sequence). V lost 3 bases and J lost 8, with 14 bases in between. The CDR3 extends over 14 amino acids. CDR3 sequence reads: CASSLFGRADIQYF. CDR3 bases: TGTGCCAGCAGTTTGTTTGGCAGGGCGGACATTCAGTACTTC.

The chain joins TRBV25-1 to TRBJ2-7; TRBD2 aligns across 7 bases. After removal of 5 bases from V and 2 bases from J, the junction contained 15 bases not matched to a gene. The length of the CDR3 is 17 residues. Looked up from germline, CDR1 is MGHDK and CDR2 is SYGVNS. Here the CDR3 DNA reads TGTGCCAGCAGTCCCGGGGGGACTGTATCTCCAACCTACGAGCAGTACTTC. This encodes CASSPGGTVSPTYEQYF.

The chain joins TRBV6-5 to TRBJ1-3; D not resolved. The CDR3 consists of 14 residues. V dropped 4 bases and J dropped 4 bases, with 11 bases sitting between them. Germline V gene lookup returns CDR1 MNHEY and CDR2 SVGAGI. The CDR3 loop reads CASSSNGRGNTIYF. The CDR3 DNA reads TGTGCCAGCAGTTCAAATGGCAGGGGAAACACCATATATTTT.

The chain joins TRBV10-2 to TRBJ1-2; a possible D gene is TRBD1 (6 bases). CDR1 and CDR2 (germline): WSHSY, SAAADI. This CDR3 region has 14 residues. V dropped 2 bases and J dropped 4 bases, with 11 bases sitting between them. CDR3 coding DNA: TGCGCCAGCAGTGAGAAGGGAGGGGGCTATGGCTACACCTTC. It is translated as CASSEKGGGYGYTF.

The DNA for the CDR3 is TGTGCCAGCAGTTACATGGGAGGGCCCGGGGAGCTGTTTTTT. This codes for CASSYMGGPGELFF. V and J are TRBV6-5 and TRBJ2-2, with 7 bases matching TRBD2. The CDR3 runs 14 residues. Germline CDR1 is MNHEY and CDR2 is SVGAGI. V was pared by 2 bases and J by 6 bases, with 3 bases of the junction left unmatched.

CDR3 DNA: TGTGCCAGTAGTATTTATAGCGGGAGGAATGAGCAGTTCTTC. Translated: CASSIYSGRNEQFF. This sequence joins TRBV19 and TRBJ2-1; 10 bases match TRBD2. The CDR3 runs 14 residues. Germline trimming cut 3 bases from V and 7 bases from J; bases unmatched to any gene: 3. Germline values: CDR1 LNHDA, CDR2 SQIVND (reference sequence). Based on the CDR3 plus reference TRBV19 and TRBJ2-1, the full variable domain is DGGITQSPKYLFRKEGQNVTLSCEQNLNHDAMYWYRQDPGQGLRLIYYSQIVNDFQKGDIAEGYSVSREKKESFPLTVTSAQKNPTAFYLCASSIYSGRNEQFFGPGTRLTVL.

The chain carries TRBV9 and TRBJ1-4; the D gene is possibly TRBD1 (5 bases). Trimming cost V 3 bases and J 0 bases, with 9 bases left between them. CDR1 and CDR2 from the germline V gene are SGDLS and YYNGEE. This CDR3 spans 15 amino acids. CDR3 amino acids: CASSGQGATNEKLFF. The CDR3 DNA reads TGTGCCAGCAGCGGGCAAGGGGCAACTAATGAAAAACTGTTTTTT.

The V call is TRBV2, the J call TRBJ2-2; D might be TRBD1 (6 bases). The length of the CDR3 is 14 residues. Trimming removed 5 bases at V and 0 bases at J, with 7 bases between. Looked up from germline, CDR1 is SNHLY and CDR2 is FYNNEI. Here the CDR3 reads CASSRTANTGELFF. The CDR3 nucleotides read TGTGCCAGCAGTCGGACAGCGAACACCGGGGAGCTGTTTTTT.

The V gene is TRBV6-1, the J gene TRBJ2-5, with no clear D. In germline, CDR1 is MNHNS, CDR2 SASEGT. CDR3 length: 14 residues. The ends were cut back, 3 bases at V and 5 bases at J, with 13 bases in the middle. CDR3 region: CASSDADPRETQYF. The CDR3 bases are TGTGCCAGCAGTGACGCGGATCCTAGGGAGACCCAGTACTTC.

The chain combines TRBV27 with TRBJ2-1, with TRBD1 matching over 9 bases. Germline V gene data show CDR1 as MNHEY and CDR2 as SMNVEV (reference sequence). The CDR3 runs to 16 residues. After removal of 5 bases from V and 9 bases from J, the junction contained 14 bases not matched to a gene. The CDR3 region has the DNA TGTGCCAGCAGTCCACACCGGGACAGGGCGTTTGGTGAGCAGTTCTTC. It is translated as CASSPHRDRAFGEQFF.

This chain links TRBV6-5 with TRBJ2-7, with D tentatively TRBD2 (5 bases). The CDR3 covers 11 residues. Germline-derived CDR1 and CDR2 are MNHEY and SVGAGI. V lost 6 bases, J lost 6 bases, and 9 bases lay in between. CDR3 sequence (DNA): TGTGCCAGCAGACTAGGACCCGAGCAGTACTTC. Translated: CASRLGPEQYF.

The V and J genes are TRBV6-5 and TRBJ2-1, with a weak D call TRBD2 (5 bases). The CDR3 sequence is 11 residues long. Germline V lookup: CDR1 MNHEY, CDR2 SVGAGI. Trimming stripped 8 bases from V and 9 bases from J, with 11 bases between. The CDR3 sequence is CASRGVGEQFF. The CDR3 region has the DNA TGTGCCAGCCGGGGAGTTGGTGAGCAGTTCTTC.

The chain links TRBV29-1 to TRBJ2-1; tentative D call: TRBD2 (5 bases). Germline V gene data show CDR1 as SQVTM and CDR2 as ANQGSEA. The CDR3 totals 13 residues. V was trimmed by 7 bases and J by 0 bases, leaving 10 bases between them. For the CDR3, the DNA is TGCAGCGCTATAGGGAGCTCCTACAATGAGCAGTTCTTC. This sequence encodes CSAIGSSYNEQFF.

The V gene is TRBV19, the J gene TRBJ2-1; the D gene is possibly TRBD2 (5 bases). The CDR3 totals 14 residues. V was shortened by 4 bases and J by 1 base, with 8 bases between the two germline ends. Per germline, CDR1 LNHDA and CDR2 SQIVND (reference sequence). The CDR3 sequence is CASSRPGSYNEQFF. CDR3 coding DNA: TGTGCCAGTAGTAGACCGGGATCCTACAATGAGCAGTTCTTC.

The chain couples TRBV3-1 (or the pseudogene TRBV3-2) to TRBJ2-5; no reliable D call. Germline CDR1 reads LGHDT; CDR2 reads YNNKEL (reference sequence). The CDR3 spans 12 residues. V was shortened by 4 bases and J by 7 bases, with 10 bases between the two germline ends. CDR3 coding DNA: TGTGCCAGCAGCCCGCGGAAGTGGACCCAGTACTTC. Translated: CASSPRKWTQYF.

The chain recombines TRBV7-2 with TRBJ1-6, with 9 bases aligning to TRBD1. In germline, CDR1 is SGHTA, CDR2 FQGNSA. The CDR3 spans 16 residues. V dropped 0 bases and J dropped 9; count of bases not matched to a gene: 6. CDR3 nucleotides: TGTGCCAGCAGCTTAGCGCCCGGGACAGGGACTTCACCCCTCCACTTT. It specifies CASSLAPGTGTSPLHF.

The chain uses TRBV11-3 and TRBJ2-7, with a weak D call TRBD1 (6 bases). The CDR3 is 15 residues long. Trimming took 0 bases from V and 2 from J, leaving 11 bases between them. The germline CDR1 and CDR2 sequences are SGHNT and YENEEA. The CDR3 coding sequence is TGTGCCAGCAGCTTAGATACAGGGTCACCCTACGAGCAGTACTTC. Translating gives CASSLDTGSPYEQYF.

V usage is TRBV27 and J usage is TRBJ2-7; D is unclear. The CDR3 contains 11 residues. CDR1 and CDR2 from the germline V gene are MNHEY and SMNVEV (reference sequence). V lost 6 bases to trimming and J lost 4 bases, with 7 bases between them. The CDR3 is CASSSGYEQYF. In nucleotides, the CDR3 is TGTGCCAGCAGCTCGGGTTACGAGCAGTACTTC.

CDR3 amino acids: CASSFQASGELFF. For the CDR3, the DNA is TGTGCCAGCAGCTTCCAGGCCTCCGGGGAGCTGTTTTTT. This chain connects TRBV5-4 to TRBJ2-2; no clear D. Germline V gives CDR1 SGHNT, CDR2 YYREEE (reference sequence). The germline V and J ends were trimmed by 2 bases and 6 bases, with 8 bases remaining between them. This CDR3 is built from 13 residues.

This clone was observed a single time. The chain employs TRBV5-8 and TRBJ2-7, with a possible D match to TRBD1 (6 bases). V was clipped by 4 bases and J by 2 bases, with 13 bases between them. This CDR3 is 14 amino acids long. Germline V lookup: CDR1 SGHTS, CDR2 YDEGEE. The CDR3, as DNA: TGTGCCAGCAGCAAAGGACAGTGGGCCTACGAGCAGTACTTC. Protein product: CASSKGQWAYEQYF. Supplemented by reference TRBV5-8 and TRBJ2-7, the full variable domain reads EAGVTQSPTHLIKTRGQQATLRCSPISGHTSVYWYQQALGLGLQFLLWYDEGEERNRGNFPPRFSGRQFPNYSSELNVNALELEDSALYLCASSKGQWAYEQYFGPGTRLTVT.

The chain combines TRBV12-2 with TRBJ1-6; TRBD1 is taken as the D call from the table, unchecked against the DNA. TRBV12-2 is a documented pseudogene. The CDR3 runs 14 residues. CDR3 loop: CASRSGQGNSPLHF. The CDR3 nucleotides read TGTGCAAGTCGCTCGGGACAGGGGAATTCACCCCTCCACTTT.

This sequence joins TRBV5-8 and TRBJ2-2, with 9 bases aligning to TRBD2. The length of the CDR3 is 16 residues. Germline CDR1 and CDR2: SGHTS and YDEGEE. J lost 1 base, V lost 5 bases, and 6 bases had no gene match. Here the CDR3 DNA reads TGTGCCAGCAGTCTAGCGGGGACCTTGAACACCGGGGAGCTGTTTTTT. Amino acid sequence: CASSLAGTLNTGELFF.

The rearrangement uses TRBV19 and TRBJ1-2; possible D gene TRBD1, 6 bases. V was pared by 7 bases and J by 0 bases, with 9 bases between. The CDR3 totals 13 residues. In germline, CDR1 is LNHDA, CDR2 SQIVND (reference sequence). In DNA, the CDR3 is TGTGCCAGTACTCCAGGGGCTAACTATGGCTACACCTTC. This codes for CASTPGANYGYTF.